Sequencing of this T cell receptor beta chain was carried out in a study of regulatory T cells. The study's findings and limits: In CD3G-deficient patients, conventional CD4+ T cells were enriched for hydrophobic CDR3 residues at positions 6 and 7.

On this clone itself: Its antigen is not known.

Primers: 52 TRBV forward and 13 TRBJ reverse. Measured with immunoSEQ multiplex PCR; TCRdb has only the in-frame clones, and not every one. The table includes roughly 32,000 clones, over 75% detected once. Material for sequencing was conventional CD4+ T cells sorted from blood. The TCR originated in a person between 18 and 35 years old with CD3G deficiency.

DNA for the CDR3: TGCGCCAGCAGCTTGGACAGGCCTACAAATGAGCAGTTCTTC. Protein: CASSLDRPTNEQFF. The genes are TRBV5-1 and TRBJ2-1; D is perhaps TRBD1 (5 bases). V gave up 0 bases and J gave up 7 bases, with 11 bases separating them. Germline assignment: CDR1 SGHRS and CDR2 YFSETQ. The CDR3 has 14 residues.